One and the same sample provided the 10 T cell receptor beta chains below, sequenced in a study of blood T cell repertoires in COVID-19. Using immunoSEQ multiplex PCR, the repertoire was profiled, and TCRdb retains in-frame clones only, with some absent. The data contain 150,000 to 200,000 clones, about 90% of them seen just once; the ten biggest clones take up 1.2%. Sequencing was done on a sample of PBMCs or T cells enriched from blood (not recorded which). All receptors derive from a human donor with acute COVID-19. The donor label of this sample is uncertain.

The V gene is TRBV9, the J gene TRBJ2-3; 13 bases fit TRBD2. With V trimmed by 4 bases and J by 6 bases, 11 bases remained unmatched. Germline V gives CDR1 SGDLS, CDR2 YYNGEE. The CDR3 sequence is 17 residues long. The CDR3 protein is CASSSRTSGGVLDTQYF. The CDR3 coding sequence is TGTGCCAGCAGCTCCCGGACTAGCGGGGGTGTCCTGGATACGCAGTATTTT. Full variable domain (outside the CDR3, taken from reference TRBV9 and TRBJ2-3): DSGVTQTPKHLITATGQRVTLRCSPRSGDLSVYWYQQSLDQGLQFLIQYYNGEERAKGNILERFSAQQFPDLHSELNLSSLELGDSALYFCASSSRTSGGVLDTQYFGPGTRLTVL.

The chain combines TRBV3-1 (or the pseudogene TRBV3-2) with TRBJ1-2, with TRBD1 identical over 9 bases. Germline values: CDR1 LGHDT, CDR2 YNNKEL (reference sequence). This CDR3 region has 15 residues. J was trimmed by 8 bases and V by 4 bases; bases with no gene match: 11. CDR3 sequence reads: CASSLGTGITMGYTF. CDR3 coding DNA: TGTGCCAGCAGCCTAGGGACAGGGATAACTATGGGCTACACCTTC.

The CDR3 nucleotides are TGCGCCAGCAGCCGAGACCCGGGACAGGGGGACACCGGGGAGCTGTTTTTT. It is translated as CASSRDPGQGDTGELFF. The rearrangement links TRBV4-1 to TRBJ2-2; TRBD1 matches at 11 bases. J lost 3 bases, V lost 4 bases, and 7 bases had no gene match. Per germline, CDR1 MGHRA and CDR2 YSYEKL. This CDR3 contains 17 residues.

The V call is TRBV7-8, the J call TRBJ2-7; TRBD1 matches 9 bases. The ends lost 7 bases at V and 6 bases at J; junction bases unmatched: 7. Germline CDR1 reads SGHVS; CDR2 reads FQNEAQ. There are 13 residues in the CDR3. The CDR3 DNA sequence: TGTGCCAGCAATGAGGGACAGGGTGGCGAGCAGTACTTC. This gives the protein CASNEGQGGEQYF. Complete variable domain (other parts from reference TRBV7-8 and TRBJ2-7): GAGVSQSPRYKVAKRGQDVALRCDPISGHVSLFWYQQALGQGPEFLTYFQNEAQLDKSGLPSDRFFAERPEGSVSTLKIQRTQQEDSAVYLCASNEGQGGEQYFGPGTRLTVT.

This clone appeared once. The chain uses TRBV3-1 (or the pseudogene TRBV3-2) and TRBJ2-7; TRBD1 might be the D (6 bases). Trimming stripped 2 bases from V and 4 bases from J, with 12 bases between. Germline V gene lookup returns CDR1 LGHDT and CDR2 YNNKEL (reference sequence). The CDR3 is made up of 14 amino acids. This CDR3 reads CASSQRTASYEQYF. In DNA form, the CDR3 reads TGTGCCAGCAGCCAACGGACAGCAAGTTACGAGCAGTACTTC.

The gene calls are TRBV19 and TRBJ1-2; perhaps TRBD1 as D (5 bases). With 11 bases removed from V and 11 bases from J, the gap between germline ends came to 15 bases. This CDR3 is 10 amino acids long. Germline-derived CDR1 and CDR2 are LNHDA and SQIVND (reference sequence). CDR3 nucleotides: TGTGCCTCCTATCGGGGGTTTTACACCTTC. It translates to CASYRGFYTF.

The chain links TRBV3-1 (or the pseudogene TRBV3-2) to TRBJ2-7, with 11 bases fitting TRBD1. V was pared by 7 bases and J by 0 bases, with 2 bases of the junction left unmatched. CDR1 is LGHDT, CDR2 YNNKEL, per germline (reference sequence). The CDR3 loop spans 14 amino acids. The CDR3 sequence: CASTGTGGSYEQYF. As DNA, the CDR3 is TGTGCCAGCACCGGGACAGGGGGCTCCTACGAGCAGTACTTC.

The chain couples TRBV20-1 to TRBJ1-2; 8 positions agree with TRBD1. CDR3 length: 13 amino acids. J gave up 8 bases and V 5 bases, and 10 bases lay outside the gene matches. CDR1 DFQATT and CDR2 SNEGSKA come from the germline V gene (reference sequence). As DNA, the CDR3 is TGCAGTGCTCGTGACAGGGGATTGGGGGGCTACACCTTC. It is translated as CSARDRGLGGYTF.

CDR3 in amino acids: CAVRTGGGYEQYF. CDR3 bases: TGTGCCGTCCGGACAGGGGGCGGCTACGAGCAGTACTTC. V usage is TRBV10-3 and J usage is TRBJ2-7; 11 bases map to TRBD1. Germline assignment: CDR1 ENHRY and CDR2 SYGVKD. The CDR3 length is 13 residues. The ends lost 11 bases at V and 3 bases at J; junction bases unmatched: 6.

This chain joins TRBV29-1 and TRBJ1-1, with D possibly matching TRBD1 (6 bases). Trimming stripped 7 bases from V and 1 base from J, with 10 bases between. Germline CDR1 is SQVTM and CDR2 is ANQGSEA. There are 12 residues in the CDR3. The CDR3 is CSGGQRNTEAFF. For the CDR3, the DNA is TGCAGCGGAGGACAGCGGAACACTGAAGCTTTCTTT.